This T cell receptor beta chain was profiled in a study of post-analysis software for immune sequencing data. Turning to the study itself: As for disease course, relapsing-remitting, secondary progressive and progressive-relapsing multiple sclerosis were all included. Notes on the study in general: Among multiple sclerosis patients, normalized Chao1 diversity was significantly below that of controls. Clustering by F measure revealed strong co-clustering among samples prepared together in one batch. Compared with controls, patients had more of 4 to 6 TRBV segments, including TRBV5-6, TRBV5-1 and TRBV20-1.

Unique molecular identifiers were carried by the TCR beta cDNA libraries. T cells, about 0.85 to 11 million of them, yielded a few hundred thousand cDNA molecules. TCRdb reprocessed the PCR reads with MiXCR, giving one entry per CDR3 protein. The profile shows 400,000 to 500,000 distinct CDR3 sequences, roughly 38% of them singletons. Per the germline V gene, CDR1 is MNHNY and CDR2 is SVGAGI (reference sequence). With 4 bases removed from V and 6 bases from J, the gap between germline ends came to 6 bases. CDR3 size: 11 residues. This clonotype was picked up a small number of times. Its antigen is unidentified.

The TCR comes from a girl aged 2 to 10 with multiple sclerosis. Sequencing used blood. V and J are TRBV6-6 and TRBJ1-2, with D hard to call. CDR3 DNA: TGTGCCAGCAGTTTTGTCGATGGCTACACCTTC. The encoded protein is CASSFVDGYTF.